What follows is one T cell receptor (beta chain) and its context. The antigen remains unidentified. One entry per CDR3 protein results from TCRdb running MiXCR on the RACE reads. The sample consists of around 300,000 distinct CDR3 sequences, approximately 5.8% of them appearing once. This sample was taken from a study of human T cells and chemical hapten exposure. Study results and caveats: Higher patch test scores went with higher counts of PT1 expanded TCRs.

The time point denotes: pre-sensitization, week 0. Stated treatment: therapeutic diphenylcyclopropenone sensitization with weekly scalp DPC. Phlebotomy was performed prior to application of every patch test. Germline assignment: CDR1 SGHTA and CDR2 FQGNSA. The CDR3 is 15 residues long. Trimming pared 2 bases from V and 6 bases from J, leaving 14 bases between. The sequencing used whole blood, collected in connection with sensitization to the hapten diphenylcyclopropenone (DPC). The V and J genes are TRBV7-2 and TRBJ2-4, with D possibly being TRBD1 (6 bases). This receptor was identified in a woman aged 18-30 years with alopecia areata. Some clones in this sample may be carry-over from other donors' samples. The CDR3 region is CASSLNWGPRNIQYF. The DNA for the CDR3 is TGTGCCAGCAGCTTAAATTGGGGGCCTAGAAACATTCAGTACTTC.